These T cell receptor beta chains were read from a single sample in a study of blood T cell repertoires in COVID-19. The method was immunoSEQ multiplex PCR; TCRdb's version includes in-frame clones alone and lacks a portion of them. In the table there are 180,000 or so clones, approximately 88% of which are singletons. The sample comprised peripheral blood. The receptors come from a woman aged 25 to 39 with acute or convalescent COVID-19. Each CDR3 is given with its conserved first and last residue. The D gene is left open where the match is weak.

v_gene,j_gene,d_gene,CDR3aa,CDR3nt
TRBV2,TRBJ2-1,NA,CASNRDFSSYNEQFF,TGTGCCAGCAACCGGGACTTCAGCTCCTACAATGAGCAGTTCTTC
TRBV7-9,TRBJ2-7,TRBD2,CASSLGGLAGYEQYF,TGTGCCAGCAGCCTAGGAGGGTTAGCGGGATACGAGCAGTACTTC
TRBV11-3,TRBJ1-4,NA,CASSPNRRSNEKLFF,TGTGCCAGCAGCCCGAACAGGCGATCTAATGAAAAACTGTTTTTT
TRBV15,TRBJ2-4,TRBD2,CATSRDSMGREMIGRQYIQYF,TGTGCCACCAGCAGAGATTCGATGGGGCGGGAGATGATAGGGAGACAATACATTCAGTACTTC
TRBV7-2,TRBJ2-7,NA,CASSLIGTPSSYEQYF,TGTGCCAGCAGCCTAATTGGGACACCCAGCTCCTACGAGCAGTACTTC
TRBV6-5,TRBJ1-2,NA,CASSPLDGNYGYTF,TGTGCCAGCAGTCCCCTCGACGGGAACTATGGCTACACCTTC
TRBV29-1,TRBJ1-4,NA,CSVEIASNEKLFF,TGCAGCGTTGAGATAGCCTCTAATGAAAAACTGTTTTTT
TRBV10-3,TRBJ2-1,NA,CAISNGVYNEQFF,TGTGCCATCAGTAACGGGGTGTACAATGAGCAGTTCTTC
TRBV28,TRBJ2-1,NA,CASRQGRPAVEQFF,TGTGCCAGCAGACAGGGTAGGCCGGCCGTTGAGCAGTTCTTC
TRBV4-1,TRBJ2-5,NA,CASSLAPTEETQYF,TGCGCCAGCAGCCTAGCGCCGACGGAAGAGACCCAGTACTTC
TRBV5-1,TRBJ2-1,NA,CASTPDNYEQFF,TGCGCCAGTACTCCCGACAATTATGAGCAGTTCTTC
TRBV6-5,TRBJ2-5,TRBD2,CASSLAGAETQYF,TGTGCCAGCAGTTTGGCGGGAGCAGAGACCCAGTACTTC
TRBV29-1,TRBJ2-1,NA,CSVLYIHEQFF,TGCAGCGTTCTCTATATCCATGAGCAGTTCTTC
TRBV2,TRBJ2-7,NA,CASMDTSYEQYF,TGTGCCAGCATGGACACCTCCTACGAGCAGTACTTC
TRBV15,TRBJ2-2,NA,CATSRGGPTGELFF,TGTGCCACCAGCAGAGGGGGGCCCACCGGGGAGCTGTTTTTT
TRBV11-2,TRBJ2-2,NA,CASSPSDSLQTGELFF,TGTGCCAGCAGCCCCTCGGACAGCTTACAAACCGGGGAGCTGTTTTTT
TRBV28,TRBJ2-7,NA,CASSFSGARYEQYF,TGTGCCAGCAGTTTTAGCGGAGCCCGCTACGAGCAGTACTTC
TRBV6-5,TRBJ2-1,NA,CASREYNEQFF,TGTGCCAGCCGGGAATACAATGAGCAGTTCTTC